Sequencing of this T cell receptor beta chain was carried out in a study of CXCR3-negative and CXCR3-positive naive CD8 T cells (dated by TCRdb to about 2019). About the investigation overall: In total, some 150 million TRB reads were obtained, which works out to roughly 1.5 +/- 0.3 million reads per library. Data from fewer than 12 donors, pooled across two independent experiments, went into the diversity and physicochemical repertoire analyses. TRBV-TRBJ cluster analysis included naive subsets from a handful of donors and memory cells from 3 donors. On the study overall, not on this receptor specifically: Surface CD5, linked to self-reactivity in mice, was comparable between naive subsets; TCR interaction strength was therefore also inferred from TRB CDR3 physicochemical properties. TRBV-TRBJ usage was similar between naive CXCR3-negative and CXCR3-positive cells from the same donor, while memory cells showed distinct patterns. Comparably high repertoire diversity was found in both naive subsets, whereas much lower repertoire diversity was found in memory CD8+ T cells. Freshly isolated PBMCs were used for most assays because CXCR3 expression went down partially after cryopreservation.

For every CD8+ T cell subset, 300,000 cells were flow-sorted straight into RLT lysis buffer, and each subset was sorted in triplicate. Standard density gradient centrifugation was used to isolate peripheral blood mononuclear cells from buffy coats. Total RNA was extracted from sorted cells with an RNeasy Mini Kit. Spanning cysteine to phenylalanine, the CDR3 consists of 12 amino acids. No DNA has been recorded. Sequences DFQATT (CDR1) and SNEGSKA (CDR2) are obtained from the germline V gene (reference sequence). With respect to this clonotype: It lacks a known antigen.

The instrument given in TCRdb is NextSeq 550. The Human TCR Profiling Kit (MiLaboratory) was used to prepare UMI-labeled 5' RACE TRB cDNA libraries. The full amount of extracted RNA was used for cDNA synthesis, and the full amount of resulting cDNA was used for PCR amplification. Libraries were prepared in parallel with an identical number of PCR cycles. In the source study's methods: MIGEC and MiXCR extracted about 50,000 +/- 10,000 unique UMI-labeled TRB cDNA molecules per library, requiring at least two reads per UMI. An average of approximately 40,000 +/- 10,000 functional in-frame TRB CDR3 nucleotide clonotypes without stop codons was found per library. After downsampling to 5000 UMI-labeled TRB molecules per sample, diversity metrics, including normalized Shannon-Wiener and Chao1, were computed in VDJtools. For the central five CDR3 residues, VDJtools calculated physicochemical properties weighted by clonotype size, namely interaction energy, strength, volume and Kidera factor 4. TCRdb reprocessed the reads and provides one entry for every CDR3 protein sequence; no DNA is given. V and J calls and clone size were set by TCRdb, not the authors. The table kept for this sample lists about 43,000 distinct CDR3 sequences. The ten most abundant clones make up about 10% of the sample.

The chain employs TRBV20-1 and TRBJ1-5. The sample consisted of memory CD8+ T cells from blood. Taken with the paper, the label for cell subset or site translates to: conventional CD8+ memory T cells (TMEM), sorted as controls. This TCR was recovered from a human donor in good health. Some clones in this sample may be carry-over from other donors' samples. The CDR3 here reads CSARNSNQPQHF.